This record covers a single T cell receptor beta chain. This entry comes from a study of blood T cell repertoires in COVID-19. Overall study: Samples of COVID-19 (acute and convalescent) were obtained from the United States, Italy and Spain. The analysed material was cDNA or gDNA that came from T cells, B-cell-depleted T cells, or PBMCs.

In the study's own analysis: Estimated nucleated cell counts came from reference gene primer amplification. Sequencing used immunoSEQ multiplex PCR; TCRdb keeps in-frame clones, though not all of them. V, J and clone size are taken as reported in that table, and D and trimming were inferred from the DNA itself. The table records roughly 110,000 clones, about four fifths of them present only once. The sample comprised peripheral blood. The receptor's source is a human donor in a cohort sampled during active COVID-19.

In DNA form, the CDR3 reads TGTGCCAGCCGGGACAGGTGGTACAATGAGCAGTTCTTC. Its translation is CASRDRWYNEQFF. The chain uses TRBV2 and TRBJ2-1; 8 bases fit TRBD1. Per the germline V gene, CDR1 is SNHLY and CDR2 is FYNNEI. Trimming cost V 8 bases and J 4 bases; bases outside gene matches: 4. The CDR3 consists of 13 residues. Filled out from reference TRBV2 and TRBJ2-1, the complete variable domain reads EPEVTQTPSHQVTQMGQEVILRCVPISNHLYFYWYRQILGQKVEFLVSFYNNEISEKSEIFDDQFSVERPDGSNFTLKIRSTKLEDSAMYFCASRDRWYNEQFFGPGTRLTVL.